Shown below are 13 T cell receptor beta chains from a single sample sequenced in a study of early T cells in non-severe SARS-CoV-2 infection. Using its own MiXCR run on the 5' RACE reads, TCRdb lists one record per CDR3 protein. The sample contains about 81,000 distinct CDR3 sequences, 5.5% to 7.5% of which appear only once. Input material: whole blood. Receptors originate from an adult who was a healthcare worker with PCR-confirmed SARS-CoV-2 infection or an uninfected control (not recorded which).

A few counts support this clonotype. The CDR3: CASGGTGYNEQFF. For the CDR3, the DNA is TGTGCCAGCGGGGGGACAGGCTACAATGAGCAGTTCTTC. The rearrangement joins TRBV7-9 to TRBJ2-1, with TRBD1 identical over 8 bases. Looked up from germline, CDR1 is SEHNR and CDR2 is FQNEAQ (reference sequence). J was trimmed by 3 bases and V by 8 bases; bases with no gene match: 3. The CDR3 is 13 residues long. The whole variable domain, filled in from reference TRBV7-9 and TRBJ2-1, reads DTGVSQNPRHKITKRGQNVTFRCDPISEHNRLYWYRQTLGQGPEFLTYFQNEAQLEKSRLLSDRFSAERPKGSFSTLEIQRTEQGDSAMYLCASGGTGYNEQFFGPGTRLTVL.

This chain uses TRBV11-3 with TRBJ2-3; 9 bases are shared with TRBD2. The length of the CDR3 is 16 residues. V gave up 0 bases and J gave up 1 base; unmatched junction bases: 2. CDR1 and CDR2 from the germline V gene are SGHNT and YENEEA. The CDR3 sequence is CASSLDGTSRTDTQYF. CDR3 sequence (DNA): TGTGCCAGCAGCTTAGATGGGACTAGCCGCACAGATACGCAGTATTTT. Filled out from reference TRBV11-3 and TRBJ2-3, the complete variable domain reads EAGVVQSPRYKIIEKKQPVAFWCNPISGHNTLYWYLQNLGQGPELLIRYENEEAVDDSQLPKDRFSAERLKGVDSTLKIQPAELGDSAVYLCASSLDGTSRTDTQYFGPGTRLTVL.

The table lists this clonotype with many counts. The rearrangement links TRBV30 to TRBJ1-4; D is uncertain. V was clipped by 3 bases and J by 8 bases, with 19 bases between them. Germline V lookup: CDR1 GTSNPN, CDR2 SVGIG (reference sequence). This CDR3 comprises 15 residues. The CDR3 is CAWRDSYSGLEKLFF. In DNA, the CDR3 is TGTGCCTGGAGGGATTCTTATTCAGGACTCGAAAAACTGTTTTTT.

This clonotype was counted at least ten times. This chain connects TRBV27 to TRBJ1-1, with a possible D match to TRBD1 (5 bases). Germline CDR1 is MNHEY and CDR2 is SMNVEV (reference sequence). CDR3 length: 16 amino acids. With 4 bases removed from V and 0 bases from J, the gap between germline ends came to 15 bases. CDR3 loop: CASSSTTGRMNTEAFF. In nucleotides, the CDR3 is TGTGCCAGCAGTTCAACTACGGGACGGATGAACACTGAAGCTTTCTTT.

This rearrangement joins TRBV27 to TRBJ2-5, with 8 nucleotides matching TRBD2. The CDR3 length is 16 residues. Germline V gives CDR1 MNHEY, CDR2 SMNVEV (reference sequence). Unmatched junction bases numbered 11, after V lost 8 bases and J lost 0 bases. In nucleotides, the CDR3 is TGTGCCAGCCCCATCCAAGGGCGGGAGGACCAAGAGACCCAGTACTTC. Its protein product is CASPIQGREDQETQYF.

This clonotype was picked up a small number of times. CDR3 loop: CSAPSGGNNEQFF. The CDR3 DNA sequence: TGCAGTGCCCCTAGCGGGGGCAACAATGAGCAGTTCTTC. This chain connects TRBV20-1 to TRBJ2-1; 10 bases agree with TRBD2. CDR3 length: 13 amino acids. Germline V gene data show CDR1 as DFQATT and CDR2 as SNEGSKA (reference sequence). V was pared by 6 bases and J by 5 bases, with 4 bases of the junction left unmatched.

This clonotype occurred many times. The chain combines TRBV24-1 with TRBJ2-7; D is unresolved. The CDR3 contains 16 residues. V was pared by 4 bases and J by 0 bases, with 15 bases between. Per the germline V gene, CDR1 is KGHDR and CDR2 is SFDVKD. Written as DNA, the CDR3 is TGTGCCACCAGTGACCCGAAGGACGGTCCCTCCTACGAGCAGTACTTC. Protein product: CATSDPKDGPSYEQYF.

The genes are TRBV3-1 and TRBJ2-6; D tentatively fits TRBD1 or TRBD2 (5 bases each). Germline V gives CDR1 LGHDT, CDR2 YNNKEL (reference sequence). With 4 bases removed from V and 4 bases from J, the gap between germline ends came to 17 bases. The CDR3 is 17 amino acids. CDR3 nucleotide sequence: TGTGCCAGCAGCCCCTATCATGGGGGAGCAGGGGCCAACGTCCTGACTTTC. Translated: CASSPYHGGAGANVLTF.

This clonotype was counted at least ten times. CDR3 nucleotides: TGCGCCAGCAGCTTGACAGGGTTGACAGATACGCAGTATTTT. Amino acids: CASSLTGLTDTQYF. The chain recombines TRBV5-1 with TRBJ2-3, with D maybe TRBD1 (6 bases). CDR3 length equals 14 residues. Trimming took off 1 base at V and 3 bases at J, with 9 bases between the two ends. Germline V gene sequence: CDR1 SGHRS, CDR2 YFSETQ.

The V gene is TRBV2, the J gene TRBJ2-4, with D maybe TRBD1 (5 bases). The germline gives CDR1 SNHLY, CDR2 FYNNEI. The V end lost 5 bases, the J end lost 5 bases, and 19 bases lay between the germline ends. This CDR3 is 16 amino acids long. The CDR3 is CASSRDSTKGQNIQYF. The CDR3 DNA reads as TGTGCCAGCAGTCGAGACAGTACCAAGGGCCAAAACATTCAGTACTTC.

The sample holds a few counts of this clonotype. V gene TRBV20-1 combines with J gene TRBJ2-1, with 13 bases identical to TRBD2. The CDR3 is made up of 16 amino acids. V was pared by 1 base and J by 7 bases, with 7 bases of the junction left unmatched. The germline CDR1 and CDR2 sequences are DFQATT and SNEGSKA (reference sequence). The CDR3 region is CSARAPLAGGRNEQFF. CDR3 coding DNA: TGCAGTGCTAGAGCTCCACTAGCGGGGGGGCGAAATGAGCAGTTCTTC.

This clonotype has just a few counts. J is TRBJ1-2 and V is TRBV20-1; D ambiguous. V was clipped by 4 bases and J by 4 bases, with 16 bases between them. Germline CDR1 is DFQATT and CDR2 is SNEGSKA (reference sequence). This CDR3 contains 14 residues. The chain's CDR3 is CSAKVGSHIYGYTF. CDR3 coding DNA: TGCAGTGCTAAGGTGGGCAGCCACATCTATGGCTACACCTTC.

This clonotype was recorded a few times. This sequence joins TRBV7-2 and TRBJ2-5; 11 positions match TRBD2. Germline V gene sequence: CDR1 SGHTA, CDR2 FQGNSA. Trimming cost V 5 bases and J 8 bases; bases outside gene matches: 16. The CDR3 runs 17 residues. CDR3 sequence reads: CASSPPSPSSGGSTQYF. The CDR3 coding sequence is TGTGCCAGCAGCCCCCCAAGTCCCTCTAGCGGGGGGTCTACCCAGTACTTC. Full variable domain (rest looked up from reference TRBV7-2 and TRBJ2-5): GAGVSQSPSNKVTEKGKDVELRCDPISGHTALYWYRQSLGQGLEFLIYFQGNSAPDKSGLPSDRFSAERTGGSVSTLTIQRTQQEDSAVYLCASSPPSPSSGGSTQYFGPGTRLLVL.